This TCR beta chain was captured by sequencing in a study of T cell responses to AZD1222 COVID-19 vaccine. V shed 5 bases and J shed 7 bases, with 6 bases lying between them. The length of the CDR3 is 12 residues. Sequencing used immunoSEQ multiplex PCR; TCRdb keeps in-frame clones, though not all of them. Of about 120,000 clones detected, approximately 86% appear once; the ten largest clones hold 8% to 10%. The source is an adult in good health. The V and J genes are TRBV12-3 or TRBV12-4 and TRBJ1-6; D is unclear. Sequencing used peripheral blood, obtained on day 0 of AZD1222 vaccination. CDR3 DNA sequence: TGTGCCAGCAGTCCACCCAATTCACCCCTCCACTTT. Its translation: CASSPPNSPLHF.